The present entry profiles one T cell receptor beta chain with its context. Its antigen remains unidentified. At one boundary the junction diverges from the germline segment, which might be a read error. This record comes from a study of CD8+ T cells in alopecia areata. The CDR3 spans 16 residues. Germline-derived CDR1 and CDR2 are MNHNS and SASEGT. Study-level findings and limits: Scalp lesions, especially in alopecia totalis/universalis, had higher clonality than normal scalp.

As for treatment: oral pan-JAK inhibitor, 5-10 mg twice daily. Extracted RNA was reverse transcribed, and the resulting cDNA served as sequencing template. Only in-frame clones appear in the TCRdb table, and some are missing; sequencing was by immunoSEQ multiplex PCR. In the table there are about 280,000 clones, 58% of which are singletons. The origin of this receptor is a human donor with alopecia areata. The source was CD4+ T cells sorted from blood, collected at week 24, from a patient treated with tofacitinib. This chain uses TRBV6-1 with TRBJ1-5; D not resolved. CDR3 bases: TGTGCCATCAGTGAGTTGCCGTTTTCTAGCAATCAGCCCCAGCATTTT. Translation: CAISELPFSSNQPQHF.